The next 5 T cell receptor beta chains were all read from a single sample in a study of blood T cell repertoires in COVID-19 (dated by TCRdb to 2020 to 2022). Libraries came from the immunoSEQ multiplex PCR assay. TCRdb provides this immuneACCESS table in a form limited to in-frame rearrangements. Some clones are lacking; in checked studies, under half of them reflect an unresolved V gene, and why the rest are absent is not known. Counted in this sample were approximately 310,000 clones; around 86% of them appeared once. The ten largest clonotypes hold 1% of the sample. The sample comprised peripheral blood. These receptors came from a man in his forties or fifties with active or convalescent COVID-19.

CDR3 in DNA: TGTGCCAGCAGTTTCGCGGGGGGGTCCCAAGAGACCCAGTACTTC. Translated, it gives CASSFAGGSQETQYF. V is TRBV28 and J is TRBJ2-5; 9 bases map to TRBD2. The CDR3 length is 15 residues. Germline-derived CDR1 and CDR2 are MDHEN and SYDVKM. V was pared by 3 bases and J by 1 base, with 3 bases of the junction left unmatched.

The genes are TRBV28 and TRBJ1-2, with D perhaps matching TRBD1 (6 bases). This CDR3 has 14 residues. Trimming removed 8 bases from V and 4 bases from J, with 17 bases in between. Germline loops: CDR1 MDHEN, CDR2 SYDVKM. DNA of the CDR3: TGTGCCAGCGGCTCCCGGGACATTAGCTATGGCTACACCTTC. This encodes CASGSRDISYGYTF.

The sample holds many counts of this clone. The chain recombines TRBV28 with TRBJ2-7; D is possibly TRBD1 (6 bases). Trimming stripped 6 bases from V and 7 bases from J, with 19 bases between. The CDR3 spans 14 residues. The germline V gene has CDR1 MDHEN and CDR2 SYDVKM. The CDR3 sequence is CASSQHLGAGEQYF. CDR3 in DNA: TGTGCCAGCAGCCAGCATTTGGGGGCTGGGGAGCAGTACTTC. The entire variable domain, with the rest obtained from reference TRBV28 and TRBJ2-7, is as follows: DVKVTQSSRYLVKRTGEKVFLECVQDMDHENMFWYRQDPGLGLRLIYFSYDVKMKEKGDIPEGYSVSREKKERFSLILESASTNQTSMYLCASSQHLGAGEQYFGPGTRLTVT.

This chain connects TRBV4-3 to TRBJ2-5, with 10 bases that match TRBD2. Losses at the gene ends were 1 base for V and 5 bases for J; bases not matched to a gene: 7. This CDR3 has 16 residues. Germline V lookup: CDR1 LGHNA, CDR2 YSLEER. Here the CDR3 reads CASSQGRLAGYETQYF. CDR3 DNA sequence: TGCGCCAGCAGCCAAGGACGACTAGCGGGCTATGAGACCCAGTACTTC.

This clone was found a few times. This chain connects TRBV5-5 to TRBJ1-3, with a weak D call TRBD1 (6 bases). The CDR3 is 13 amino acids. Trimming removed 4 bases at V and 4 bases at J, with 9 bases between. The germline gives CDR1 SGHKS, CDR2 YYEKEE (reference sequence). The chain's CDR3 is CASSTQGGNTIYF. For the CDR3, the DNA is TGTGCCAGCAGCACACAGGGAGGAAACACCATATATTTT.